The rows below give T cell receptor beta chains drawn from one sample of a study of T cell responses to AZD1222 COVID-19 vaccine. The data were produced by immunoSEQ multiplex PCR, yet TCRdb's version contains in-frame clones alone and is incomplete. This sample yields 110,000 or so clones, of which about 88% are seen a single time; about 3% belongs to the top ten. The source was peripheral blood, collected 28 days after the second AZD1222 dose. The receptor source for this set is an adult who received the AZD1222 COVID-19 vaccine. Both conserved end residues are part of each CDR3. A D gene is named only where the DNA matches it firmly. Clone size is stated in some rows and not others, as once, few, many or a class when expanded.

>TRBJ1-1|TRBV3-1/TRBV3-2|NA|NA
CASSGGRGSTEAFF
TGTGCCAGCAGTGGGGGGAGGGGGAGCACTGAAGCTTTCTTT
>TRBJ1-2|TRBV6-5|NA|NA
CASTGTSSTGYTF
TGTGCCAGCACCGGGACTTCCTCCACTGGCTACACCTTC
>TRBJ2-7|TRBV3-1/TRBV3-2|TRBD2|NA
CASQSSGGVPNYEQYF
TGTGCCAGCCAGTCTAGCGGGGGGGTCCCGAATTACGAGCAGTACTTC
>TRBJ2-5|TRBV18|NA|NA
CASSPQGQETQYF
TGTGCCAGCTCACCACAGGGCCAAGAGACCCAGTACTTC
>TRBJ1-2|TRBV5-1|NA|few
CASRDELNYGYTF
TGCGCCAGCAGGGATGAGCTGAACTATGGCTACACCTTC
>TRBJ2-5|TRBV24-1|TRBD1|NA
CATSDSGQPQETQYF
TGTGCCACCAGTGATTCGGGACAGCCACAAGAGACCCAGTACTTC
>TRBJ2-7|TRBV20-1|NA|NA
CSARAWDEQYF
TGCAGTGCTAGAGCCTGGGACGAGCAGTACTTC
>TRBJ2-4|TRBV4-2|TRBD2|NA
CASSQDSGGRGGDIQYF
TGTGCCAGCAGCCAAGATAGCGGGGGGCGAGGGGGAGACATTCAGTACTTC
>TRBJ1-2|TRBV6-9|NA|NA
CASQGYTF
TGTGCCAGTCAAGGCTACACCTTC
>TRBJ1-5|TRBV28|NA|NA
CASRRTPVRGNQPQHF
TGTGCCAGCAGACGAACCCCCGTTAGGGGCAATCAGCCCCAGCATTTT
>TRBJ1-2|TRBV11-3|TRBD1|NA
CASSSGTGIGYGYTF
TGTGCCAGCAGCTCCGGGACAGGAATCGGCTATGGCTACACCTTC
>TRBJ2-3|TRBV12-5|TRBD1|NA
CASGSGQGSTDTQYF
TGTGCTAGTGGTTCGGGACAGGGGAGCACAGATACGCAGTATTTT
>TRBJ1-4|TRBV19|TRBD1|NA
CASSIGGTGSEKLFF
TGTGCCAGTAGTATAGGGGGGACAGGGAGTGAAAAACTGTTTTTT
>TRBJ2-7|TRBV9|TRBD2|NA
CASSVRDALNGGEQYF
TGTGCCAGCAGCGTTCGAGACGCCCTCAACGGGGGGGAGCAGTACTTC
>TRBJ1-5|TRBV19|TRBD1|once
CASSIERTGAGNQPQHF
TGTGCCAGTAGTATAGAAAGGACAGGGGCCGGCAATCAGCCCCAGCATTTT
>TRBJ2-1|TRBV7-2|TRBD1|NA
CASSLAGQTNNEQFF
TGTGCCAGCAGCTTAGCGGGACAGACTAACAATGAGCAGTTCTTC
>TRBJ1-3|TRBV30|NA|NA
CAWSVNGNTIYF
TGTGCCTGGAGTGTAAATGGAAACACCATATATTTT
>TRBJ1-5|TRBV28|NA|once
CASSPNVGEGGDQPQHF
TGTGCCAGCAGTCCAAATGTCGGGGAAGGGGGTGATCAGCCCCAGCATTTT
>TRBJ2-7|TRBV11-2|NA|NA
CASSSIHSSSYEQYF
TGTGCCAGCAGCTCCATCCATTCTAGCTCCTACGAGCAGTACTTC
>TRBJ1-4|TRBV19|TRBD1|NA
CASSLTGANEKLFF
TGTGCCAGTAGCCTGACAGGGGCGAATGAAAAACTGTTTTTT
>TRBJ1-6|TRBV11-3|TRBD1|NA
CASSTDRAGPLHF
TGTGCCAGCAGCACGGACAGGGCGGGACCCCTCCACTTT
>TRBJ1-4|TRBV7-6|NA|once
CASSPAGPATNEKLFF
TGTGCCAGCAGCCCGGCAGGACCTGCAACTAATGAAAAACTGTTTTTT
>TRBJ2-7|TRBV9|NA|few
CASSVAGAPNNEQYF
TGTGCCAGCAGCGTAGCGGGGGCCCCAAATAACGAGCAGTACTTC
>TRBJ2-7|TRBV7-2|NA|NA
CASSSTGLEQYF
TGTGCCAGCAGCTCCACAGGGCTCGAGCAGTACTTC
>TRBJ2-2|TRBV29-1|NA|NA
CSVRGGSTGELFF
TGCAGCGTTAGAGGGGGGTCCACCGGGGAGCTGTTTTTT
>TRBJ1-1|TRBV5-4|NA|NA
CASSLVPGMSSEAFF
TGTGCCAGCAGCTTGGTCCCAGGGATGAGCTCCGAAGCTTTCTTT
>TRBJ1-5|TRBV7-2|TRBD1|once
CASSLSGGFQPQHF
TGTGCCAGCAGCTTATCAGGGGGCTTTCAGCCCCAGCATTTT
>TRBJ2-7|TRBV6-5|NA|NA
CASRRGQNYEQYF
TGTGCCAGCAGGCGGGGACAGAATTACGAGCAGTACTTC
>TRBJ1-1|TRBV5-4|NA|NA
CASSRPGLRTEAFF
TGTGCCAGCAGCCGCCCAGGGTTGAGGACTGAAGCTTTCTTT